This T cell receptor beta chain was sequenced during a study of OX40 agonist ivuxolimab in advanced cancers. Study-level findings and limits: Clonal expansion by week 6 occurred in CD4+ and CD8+ blood T cells (at 0.1 to 3.0 mg/kg). Some of the nonresponding patients also showed low levels of normalized T-cell clonal expansion. Researchers did not determine the expanded peripheral T cells' antigen specificity.

The length of the CDR3 is 12 residues. Germline CDR1 reads SGHNT; CDR2 reads YYREEE (reference sequence). Trimming shortened V by 3 bases and J by 9 bases, and 10 bases separated the two germline ends. On this clone: Its antigen is still unknown.

The table came from immunoSEQ multiplex PCR; TCRdb's copy has only in-frame clones and leaves some out. Of some 33,000 clones in the sample, under 95% were seen once. This TCR was sampled from an adult with an advanced solid tumor such as melanoma, head and neck, liver or kidney cancer. This rearrangement joins TRBV5-4 to TRBJ2-1; D is unresolved. Sequenced here: CD4+ or CD8+ T cells sorted from blood, sampled in a trial of the OX40 agonist ivuxolimab. The DNA for the CDR3 is TGTGCCAGCAGCTCCGATCCTCCTGAGCAGTTCTTC. Protein sequence: CASSSDPPEQFF.